These 10 T cell receptor beta chains were sequenced from one sample in a study of CD8 T cells in ankylosing spondylitis. TCRdb independently ran MiXCR on the 5' RACE reads; one entry per CDR3 protein. The profile shows over 700,000 distinct CDR3 sequences, around 20% of them singletons. Overall study results and limits: Ankylosing spondylitis blood seemed to carry a telltale TCR beta motif made of several highly homologous variants.

Their target antigens are unknown. Sequencing was performed on blood, either unsorted or a sorted T cell fraction (not recorded which). The receptor source for this set is a male donor with ankylosing spondylitis.

V gene TRBV27 combines with J gene TRBJ2-7; the match to TRBD1 covers 10 bases. CDR1 is MNHEY and CDR2 is SMNVEV in the germline V gene (reference sequence). CDR3 length: 13 residues. The J segment lost 4 bases and the V segment lost 6 bases, leaving 3 bases of the junction unmatched. The chain's CDR3 is CASRDRGGYEQYF. In DNA form, the CDR3 reads TGTGCCAGCAGGGACAGGGGGGGGTACGAGCAGTACTTC.

This clonotype turned up a few times. V is TRBV4-3 and J is TRBJ1-2; 8 nucleotides align to TRBD1. J lost 4 bases, V lost 0 bases, and 7 bases had no gene match. There are 16 residues in the CDR3. Germline V gene sequence: CDR1 LGHNA, CDR2 YSLEER. This chain's CDR3 is CASSQDHRTGTYGYTF. The CDR3 coding sequence is TGCGCCAGCAGCCAAGATCATAGGACAGGGACCTATGGCTACACCTTC.

This sequence joins TRBV6-2 or TRBV6-3 and TRBJ1-1; D uncertain. Germline CDR1 reads MNHEY; CDR2 reads SVGEGT. The V and J ends lost 6 bases and 0 bases respectively, with 20 bases between them. The CDR3 totals 17 residues. CDR3 region: CASSNVGFGDMNTEAFF. As DNA, the CDR3 is TGTGCCAGCAGCAACGTCGGTTTCGGGGATATGAACACTGAAGCTTTCTTT.

The gene calls are TRBV5-1 and TRBJ2-3, with no clear D. Germline CDR1 and CDR2: SGHRS and YFSETQ. Trimming shortened V by 1 base and J by 2 bases, and 17 bases separated the two germline ends. This CDR3 contains 17 residues. CDR3 region: CASSLRGGLTHTDTQYF. The CDR3 DNA reads TGCGCCAGCAGCTTGAGAGGCGGTCTCACACACACAGATACGCAGTATTTT.

This clonotype turned up a few times. The chain links TRBV20-1 to TRBJ1-1; 9 bases align to TRBD1. V was clipped by 0 bases and J by 10 bases; unmatched bases: 3. Looked up from germline, CDR1 is DFQATT and CDR2 is SNEGSKA (reference sequence). This CDR3 is 12 amino acids long. CDR3 DNA sequence: TGCAGTGCTAGAGATCGGGGACAGGGAGCTTTCTTT. Residues: CSARDRGQGAFF.

This clonotype was observed a few times. The chain links TRBV6-5 to TRBJ2-1; 10 bases line up with TRBD2. The CDR3 sequence is 18 residues long. Trimming cost V 4 bases and J 4 bases; bases outside gene matches: 13. Germline V gene data show CDR1 as MNHEY and CDR2 as SVGAGI. The CDR3 DNA reads as TGTGCCAGCAGTTCATATAGCGGGGGGCCTCTTTCTTACAATGAGCAGTTCTTC. This translates into CASSSYSGGPLSYNEQFF.

The J gene is TRBJ1-1, the V gene TRBV18; TRBD1 aligns across 10 bases. The trim removed 2 bases at V and 6 bases at J, leaving 9 bases unmatched. The CDR3 is 16 amino acids. Germline V gene lookup returns CDR1 KGHSH and CDR2 LQKENI. Here the CDR3 reads CASSPGDRGLRAEAFF. DNA of the CDR3: TGTGCCAGCTCACCAGGAGACAGGGGGCTAAGGGCTGAAGCTTTCTTT.

The chain is built from TRBV5-1 and TRBJ2-1; D gene unclear. The CDR3 covers 12 residues. Germline CDR1 SGHRS, CDR2 YFSETQ. Between the trimmed V and J ends, which lost 0 bases and 10 bases, there was a span of 8 bases. The CDR3 nucleotides read TGCGCCAGCAGCTTGGTATTCAGGGAGCAGTTCTTC. Residues: CASSLVFREQFF.

In its sample, this clonotype was seen a few times. This chain uses TRBV6-2 or TRBV6-3 with TRBJ2-1, with TRBD1 matching over 8 bases. From germline, CDR1 is MNHEY and CDR2 SVGEGT. V was clipped by 5 bases and J by 4 bases; unmatched bases: 10. The CDR3 sequence is 16 residues long. The CDR3 spells CASSPGQGGFYNEQFF. For the CDR3, the DNA is TGTGCCAGCAGTCCAGGACAGGGTGGATTTTACAATGAGCAGTTCTTC.

The table lists this clonotype with a few counts. The rearrangement links TRBV29-1 to TRBJ2-7; D is unclear. V was pared by 0 bases and J by 4 bases, with 7 bases between. The CDR3 is made up of 12 amino acids. Germline V gene sequence: CDR1 SQVTM, CDR2 ANQGSEA. This chain's CDR3 is CSVEDEGYEQYF. In DNA form, the CDR3 reads TGCAGCGTTGAAGATGAAGGGTACGAGCAGTACTTC.